These T cell receptor beta chains were read from a single sample in a study of cytomegalovirus exposure and HLA in healthy donors. Clones were read by immunoSEQ multiplex PCR, and TCRdb kept only the in-frame ones, dropping some. The sample contains approximately 100,000 clones, over 60% of which appear only once. Sequenced input: PBMCs. The origin of the receptors is a female donor in good health and CMV-seropositive. Each CDR3 is given with its conserved first and last residue. A D gene is named only where the DNA matches it firmly. Clone size is given for some rows only: seen once, a few or many times, or a class if the clone is expanded.

>NA|TRBD2|TRBJ2-5|TRBV4-1
TGCGCCAGCAGCCAAGGGCTAGCGGGAGGGCTGGAGACCCAGTACTTC
CASSQGLAGGLETQYF
>NA|TRBD2|TRBJ2-3|TRBV6-1
TGTGCCCCCGGGCTAGCGGGAGGGGAGGATACGCAGTATTTT
CAPGLAGGEDTQYF
>NA|NA|TRBJ2-5|TRBV5-4
TGTGCCAGCAGCTCCATGGCCCAAGAGACCCAGTACTTC
CASSSMAQETQYF
>NA|NA|TRBJ1-1|TRBV2
TGTGCCAGCACTAACGAAAGAAATCAGGCTGAAGCTTTCTTT
CASTNERNQAEAFF
>few|TRBD2|TRBJ2-3|TRBV5-4
TGTGCCAGCAGCTTGGAGCTAGCGGGAGTAAGCGCAGATACGCAGTATTTT
CASSLELAGVSADTQYF
>once|NA|TRBJ1-2|TRBV5-8
TGTGCCAGCAGCAAAACAGGGCGCTATGGCTACACCTTC
CASSKTGRYGYTF
>NA|NA|TRBJ2-7|TRBV18
TGTGCCAGCTCACCAAATACAGGGCGGGAGCAGTACTTC
CASSPNTGREQYF
>NA|NA|TRBJ2-7|TRBV10-3
TGTGCCATCAGTGACGCGGCCAGACCCTACGAGCAGTACTTC
CAISDAARPYEQYF
>NA|TRBD2|TRBJ2-3|TRBV7-9
TGTGCCAGCAGTCGAATGGCGGGGGGGCCGACAGATACGCAGTATTTT
CASSRMAGGPTDTQYF
>NA|TRBD1|TRBJ2-7|TRBV5-1
TGCGCCAGCAGCAGCCGGGACAGATACTACGAGCAGTACTTC
CASSSRDRYYEQYF
>NA|NA|TRBJ1-2|TRBV7-8
TGTGCCAGCAGCTTAGGCGTTCAGGTGGCTAACTATGGCTACACCTTC
CASSLGVQVANYGYTF
>NA|NA|TRBJ1-4|TRBV25-1
TGTGCCAGCAGTGAGGGGGGAGGGGCTAATGAAAAACTGTTTTTT
CASSEGGGANEKLFF
>once|TRBD2|TRBJ2-3|TRBV2
TGTGCCAGCAGCCCGGGACTAGCCCTTGATACGCAGTATTTT
CASSPGLALDTQYF
>NA|NA|TRBJ1-3|TRBV5-8
TGTGCCAGCAGCTTCCAAAGAAACACCATATATTTT
CASSFQRNTIYF
>NA|NA|TRBJ2-1|TRBV14
TGTGCCAGCAGTACTAGTACGAGCTCCTACAATGAGCAGTTCTTC
CASSTSTSSYNEQFF
>NA|NA|TRBJ2-3|TRBV5-6
TGTGCCAGCAGCTTGCAGGGGCAATATACGCAGTATTTT
CASSLQGQYTQYF
>once|NA|TRBJ1-5|TRBV6-6
TGTGCCAGCAGTTACGGTGCAGGGCGAGGCAATCAGCCCCAGCATTTT
CASSYGAGRGNQPQHF
>NA|TRBD1|TRBJ1-1|TRBV4-1
TGCGCCAGCAGCCAACTCACAGGGGGCACTGAAGCTTTCTTT
CASSQLTGGTEAFF
>NA|TRBD2|TRBJ2-3|TRBV5-4
TGTGCCAGCAGCTTGGACGGCGGGGGGGCCTCAGATACGCAGTATTTT
CASSLDGGGASDTQYF
>NA|TRBD2|TRBJ2-1|TRBV18
TGTGCCAGCTCACCCCCCGCCCTAGCGGGGGGCCACAATGAGCAGTTCTTC
CASSPPALAGGHNEQFF
>NA|NA|TRBJ1-4|TRBV18
TGTGCCAGCTCGGGCTCTCATAATGAAAAACTGTTTTTT
CASSGSHNEKLFF
>NA|NA|TRBJ2-3|TRBV30
TGTGCCTGGAGTTCCCGTACGCAGTATTTT
CAWSSRTQYF
>few|TRBD2|TRBJ2-7|TRBV19
TGTGCCAGTAGTATCGGGGGGGCCCCCGAGCAGTACTTC
CASSIGGAPEQYF
>NA|NA|TRBJ2-2|TRBV27
TGTGCCAGCAAGGACACAAACACCGGGGAGCTGTTTTTT
CASKDTNTGELFF
>NA|TRBD1|TRBJ2-3|TRBV7-3
TGTGCCAGCAGCCCCCAGACAGGGGTAGATACGCAGTATTTT
CASSPQTGVDTQYF
>NA|NA|TRBJ1-2|TRBV6-1
TGTGCCAGCAGGGTAGTTCAGGGGACGGGCTACACCTTC
CASRVVQGTGYTF
>NA|NA|TRBJ2-2|TRBV19
TGTGCCAGTAGTACAGGGTACACCGGGGAGCTGTTTTTT
CASSTGYTGELFF